This entry concerns a single T cell receptor (beta chain). Some clones are missing from TCRdb's copy, which holds only in-frame ones; the method was immunoSEQ multiplex PCR. The sample holds about 6,700 clones, around 45% seen once. This record belongs to a study of neoadjuvant anti-PD-1 for oral cavity cancer. Overall study: Patients without progression received a fourth nivolumab dose around day 43, then surgical resection on days 50-56.

These newly diagnosed stage II-IVA oral cavity squamous cell carcinoma patients had no prior systemic or radiation treatment. Per the germline V gene, CDR1 is LNHDA and CDR2 is SQIVND (reference sequence). CDR3 length equals 14 residues. V was pared by 9 bases and J by 1 base, with 15 bases between. The chain is built from TRBV19 and TRBJ1-1; maybe TRBD1 (5 bases). This specimen was tumor tissue, taken before nivolumab (anti-PD-1) treatment. The clonotype was recovered from a person aged 40-85 years with oral cavity squamous cell carcinoma. This CDR3 is CASRATGGNTEAFF. The CDR3, as DNA: TGTGCCAGCCGTGCCACCGGGGGGAACACTGAAGCTTTCTTT.